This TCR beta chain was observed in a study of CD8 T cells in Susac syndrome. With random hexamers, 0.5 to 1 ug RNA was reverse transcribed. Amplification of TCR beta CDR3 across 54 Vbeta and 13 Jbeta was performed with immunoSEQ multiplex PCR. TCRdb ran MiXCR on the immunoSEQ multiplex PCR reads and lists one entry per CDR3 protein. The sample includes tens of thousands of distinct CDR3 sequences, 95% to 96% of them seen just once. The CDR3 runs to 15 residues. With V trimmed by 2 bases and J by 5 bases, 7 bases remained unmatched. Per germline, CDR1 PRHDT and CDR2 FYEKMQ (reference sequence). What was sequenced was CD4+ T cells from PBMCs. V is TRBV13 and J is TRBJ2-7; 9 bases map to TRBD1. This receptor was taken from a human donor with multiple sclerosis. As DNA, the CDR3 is TGTGCCAGCAGCTTAACCTCGACAGGGGGTAACGAGCAGTACTTC. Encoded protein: CASSLTSTGGNEQYF.